This entry describes one T cell receptor (beta chain). Sequenced by immunoSEQ multiplex PCR; TCRdb stores in-frame clones only, minus some. The sample includes roughly 310,000 clones, roughly 90% seen only once; the top ten take about 0.96%. The source of the sample is a study of cytomegalovirus exposure and HLA in healthy donors. J was trimmed by 5 bases and V by 3 bases; bases with no gene match: 8. The CDR3 contains 16 residues. Per the germline V gene, CDR1 is MGHDK and CDR2 is SYGVNS. The sequencing sample was made of PBMCs. This clonotype was obtained from a man aged 25 to 40 in good health and CMV-seronegative. The chain uses TRBV25-1 and TRBJ2-1; 9 nucleotides match TRBD1. CDR3 in amino acids: CASSDKDRGRHNEQFF. The CDR3 nucleotides read TGTGCCAGCAGTGATAAGGACAGGGGAAGGCACAATGAGCAGTTCTTC.